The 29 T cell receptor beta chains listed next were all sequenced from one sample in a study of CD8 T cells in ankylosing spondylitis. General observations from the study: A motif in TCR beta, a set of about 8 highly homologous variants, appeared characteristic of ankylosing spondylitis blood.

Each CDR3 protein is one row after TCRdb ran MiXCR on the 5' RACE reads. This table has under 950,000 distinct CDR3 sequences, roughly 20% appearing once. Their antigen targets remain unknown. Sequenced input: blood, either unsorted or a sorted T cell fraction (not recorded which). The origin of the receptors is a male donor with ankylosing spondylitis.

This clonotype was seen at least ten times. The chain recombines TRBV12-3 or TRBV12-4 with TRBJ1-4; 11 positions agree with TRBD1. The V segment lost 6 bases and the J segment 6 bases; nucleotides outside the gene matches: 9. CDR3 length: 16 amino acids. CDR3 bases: TGTGCCAGCAGCAACGGACAGGGGGCGTGGGATGAAAAACTGTTTTTT. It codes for CASSNGQGAWDEKLFF.

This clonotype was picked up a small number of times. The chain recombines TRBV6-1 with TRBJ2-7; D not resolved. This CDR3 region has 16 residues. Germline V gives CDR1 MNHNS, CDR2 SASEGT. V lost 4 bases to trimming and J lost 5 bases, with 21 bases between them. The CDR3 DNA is TGTGCCAGCAGTGTGGGGAACCGAAGACAATCGAACGAGCAGTACTTC. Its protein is CASSVGNRRQSNEQYF.

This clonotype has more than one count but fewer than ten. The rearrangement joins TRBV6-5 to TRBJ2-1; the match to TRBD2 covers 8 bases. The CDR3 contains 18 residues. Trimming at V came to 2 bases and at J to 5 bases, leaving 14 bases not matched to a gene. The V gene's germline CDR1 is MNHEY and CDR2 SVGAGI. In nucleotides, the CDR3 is TGTGCCAGCAGTTACCCCCGGGAGAGCGGGGGTTTCAACAATGAGCAGTTCTTC. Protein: CASSYPRESGGFNNEQFF.

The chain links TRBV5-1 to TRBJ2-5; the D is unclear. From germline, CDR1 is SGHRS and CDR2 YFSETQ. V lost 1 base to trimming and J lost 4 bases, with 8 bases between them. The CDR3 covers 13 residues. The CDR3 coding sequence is TGCGCCAGCAGCTTGAGTTCAACAGAGACCCAGTACTTC. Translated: CASSLSSTETQYF.

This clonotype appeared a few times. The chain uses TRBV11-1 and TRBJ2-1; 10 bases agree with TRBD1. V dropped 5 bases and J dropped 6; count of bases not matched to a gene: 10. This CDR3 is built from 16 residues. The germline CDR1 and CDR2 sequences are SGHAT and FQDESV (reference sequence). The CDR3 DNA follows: TGTGCCAGCAGCAGCCCCGGGACAGGGGTCCTCAATGAGCAGTTCTTC. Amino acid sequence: CASSSPGTGVLNEQFF. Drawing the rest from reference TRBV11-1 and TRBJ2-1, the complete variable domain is EAEVAQSPRYKITEKSQAVAFWCDPISGHATLYWYRQILGQGPELLVQFQDESVVDDSQLPKDRFSAERLKGVDSTLKIQPAELGDSAMYLCASSSPGTGVLNEQFFGPGTRLTVL.

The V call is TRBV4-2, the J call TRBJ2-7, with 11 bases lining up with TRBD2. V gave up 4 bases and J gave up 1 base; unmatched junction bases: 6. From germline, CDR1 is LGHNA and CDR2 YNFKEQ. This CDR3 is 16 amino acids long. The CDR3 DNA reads TGTGCCAGCAGCCGAGGGACTAGCGGACAATCCTACGAGCAGTACTTC. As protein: CASSRGTSGQSYEQYF.

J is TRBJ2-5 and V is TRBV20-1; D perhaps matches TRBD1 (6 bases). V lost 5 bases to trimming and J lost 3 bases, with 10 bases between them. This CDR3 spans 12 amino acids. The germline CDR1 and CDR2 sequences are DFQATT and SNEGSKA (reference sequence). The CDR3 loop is CSAPRTEETQYF. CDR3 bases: TGCAGTGCTCCAAGGACAGAAGAGACCCAGTACTTC.

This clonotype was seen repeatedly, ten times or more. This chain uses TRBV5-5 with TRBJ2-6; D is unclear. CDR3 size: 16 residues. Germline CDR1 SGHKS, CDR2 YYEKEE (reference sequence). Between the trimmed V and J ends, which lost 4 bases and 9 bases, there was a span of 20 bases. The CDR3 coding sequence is TGTGCCAGCAGCCCCCGGTGGGCCTCAGACAACAACGTCCTGACTTTC. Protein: CASSPRWASDNNVLTF. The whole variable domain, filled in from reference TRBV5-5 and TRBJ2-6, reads DAGVTQSPTHLIKTRGQQVTLRCSPISGHKSVSWYQQVLGQGPQFIFQYYEKEERGRGNFPDRFSARQFPNYSSELNVNALLLGDSALYLCASSPRWASDNNVLTFGAGSRLTVL.

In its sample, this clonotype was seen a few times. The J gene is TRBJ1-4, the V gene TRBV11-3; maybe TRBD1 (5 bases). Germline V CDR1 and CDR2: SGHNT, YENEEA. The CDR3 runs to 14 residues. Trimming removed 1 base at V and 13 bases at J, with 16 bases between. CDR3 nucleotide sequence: TGTGCCAGCAGCTTAGGGGGCAGCCCGTCAATACTGTTTTTT. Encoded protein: CASSLGGSPSILFF.

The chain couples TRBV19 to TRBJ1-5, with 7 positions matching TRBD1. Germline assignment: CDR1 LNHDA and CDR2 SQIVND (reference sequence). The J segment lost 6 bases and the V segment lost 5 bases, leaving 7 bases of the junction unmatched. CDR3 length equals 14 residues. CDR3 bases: TGTGCCAGTAGTTTCACAGGGGTGGGTCAGCCCCAGCATTTT. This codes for CASSFTGVGQPQHF.

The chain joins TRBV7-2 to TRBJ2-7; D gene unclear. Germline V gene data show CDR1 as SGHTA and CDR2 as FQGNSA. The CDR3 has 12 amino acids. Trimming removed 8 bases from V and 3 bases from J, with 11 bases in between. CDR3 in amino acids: CASGHTGYEQYF. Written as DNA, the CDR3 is TGTGCCAGCGGCCACACCGGCTACGAGCAGTACTTC.

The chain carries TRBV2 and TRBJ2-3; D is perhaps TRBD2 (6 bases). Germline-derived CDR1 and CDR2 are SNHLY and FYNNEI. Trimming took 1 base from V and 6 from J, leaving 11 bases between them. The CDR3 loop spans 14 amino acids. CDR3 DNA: TGTGCCAGCAGTGAAGGGGGGGACTTTGATACGCAGTATTTT. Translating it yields CASSEGGDFDTQYF. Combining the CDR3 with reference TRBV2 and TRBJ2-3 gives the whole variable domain EPEVTQTPSHQVTQMGQEVILRCVPISNHLYFYWYRQILGQKVEFLVSFYNNEISEKSEIFDDQFSVERPDGSNFTLKIRSTKLEDSAMYFCASSEGGDFDTQYFGPGTRLTVL.

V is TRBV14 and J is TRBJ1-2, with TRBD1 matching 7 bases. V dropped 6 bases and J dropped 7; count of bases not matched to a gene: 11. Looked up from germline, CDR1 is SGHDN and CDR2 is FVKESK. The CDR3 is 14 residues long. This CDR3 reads CASRKTGEEGGYTF. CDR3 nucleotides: TGTGCCAGCAGAAAAACAGGGGAGGAGGGTGGCTACACCTTC.

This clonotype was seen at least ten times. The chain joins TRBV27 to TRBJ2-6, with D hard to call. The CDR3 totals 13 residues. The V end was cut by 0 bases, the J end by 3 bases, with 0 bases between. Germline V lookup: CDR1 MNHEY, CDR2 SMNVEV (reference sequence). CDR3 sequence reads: CASSLSGANVLTF. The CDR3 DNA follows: TGTGCCAGCAGTTTATCTGGGGCCAACGTCCTGACTTTC.

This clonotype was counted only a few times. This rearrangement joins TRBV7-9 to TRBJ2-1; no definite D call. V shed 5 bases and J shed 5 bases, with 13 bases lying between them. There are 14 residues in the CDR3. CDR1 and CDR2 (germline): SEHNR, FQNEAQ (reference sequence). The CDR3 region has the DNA TGTGCCAGCAGCCAGAGAACCAGTAACAATGAGCAGTTCTTC. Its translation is CASSQRTSNNEQFF.

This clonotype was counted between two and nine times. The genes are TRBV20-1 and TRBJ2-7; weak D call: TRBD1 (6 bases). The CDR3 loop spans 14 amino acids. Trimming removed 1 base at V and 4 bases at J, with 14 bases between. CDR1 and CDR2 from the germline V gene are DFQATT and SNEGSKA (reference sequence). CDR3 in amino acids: CSARGGRGWYEQYF. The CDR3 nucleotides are TGCAGTGCTAGAGGCGGCAGGGGTTGGTACGAGCAGTACTTC.

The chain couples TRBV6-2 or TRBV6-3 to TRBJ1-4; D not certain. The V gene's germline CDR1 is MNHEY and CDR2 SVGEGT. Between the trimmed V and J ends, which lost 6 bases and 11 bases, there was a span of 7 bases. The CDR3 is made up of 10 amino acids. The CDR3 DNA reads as TGTGCCAGCAGCGGAGGGAAACTGTTTTTT. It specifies CASSGGKLFF.

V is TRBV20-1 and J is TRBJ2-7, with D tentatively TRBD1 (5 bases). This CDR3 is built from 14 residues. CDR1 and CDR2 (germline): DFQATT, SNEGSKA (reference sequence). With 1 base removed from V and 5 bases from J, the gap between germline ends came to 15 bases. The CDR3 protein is CSARVTAGYHEQYF. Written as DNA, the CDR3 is TGCAGTGCTAGAGTGACAGCAGGGTACCACGAGCAGTACTTC.

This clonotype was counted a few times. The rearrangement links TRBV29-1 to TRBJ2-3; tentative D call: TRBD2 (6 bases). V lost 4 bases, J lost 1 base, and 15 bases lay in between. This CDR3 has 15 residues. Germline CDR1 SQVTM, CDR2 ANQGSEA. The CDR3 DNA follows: TGCAGCGTTGTGGTCGGCGGGGTGGGCACAGATACGCAGTATTTT. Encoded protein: CSVVVGGVGTDTQYF.

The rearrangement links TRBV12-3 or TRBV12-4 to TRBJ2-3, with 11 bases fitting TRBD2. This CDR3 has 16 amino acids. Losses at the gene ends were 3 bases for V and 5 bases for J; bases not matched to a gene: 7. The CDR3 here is CASSLGISGGVDTQYF. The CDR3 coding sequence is TGTGCCAGCAGTTTGGGGATTAGCGGGGGGGTAGATACGCAGTATTTT.

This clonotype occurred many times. The CDR3 spells CSAPRGDTEAFF. For the CDR3, the DNA is TGCAGTGCCCCGAGGGGAGACACTGAAGCTTTCTTT. The gene calls are TRBV20-1 and TRBJ1-1; D may be TRBD1 (5 bases). CDR1 and CDR2 (germline): DFQATT, SNEGSKA (reference sequence). Trimming removed 6 bases at V and 3 bases at J, with 11 bases between. The CDR3 loop spans 12 amino acids.

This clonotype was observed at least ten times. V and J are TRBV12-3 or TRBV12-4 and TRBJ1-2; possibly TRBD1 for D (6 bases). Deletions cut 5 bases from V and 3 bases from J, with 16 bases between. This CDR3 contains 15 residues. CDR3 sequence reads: CASSPGGALDYGYTF. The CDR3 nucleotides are TGTGCCAGCAGTCCTGGGGGGGCGTTGGACTATGGCTACACCTTC.

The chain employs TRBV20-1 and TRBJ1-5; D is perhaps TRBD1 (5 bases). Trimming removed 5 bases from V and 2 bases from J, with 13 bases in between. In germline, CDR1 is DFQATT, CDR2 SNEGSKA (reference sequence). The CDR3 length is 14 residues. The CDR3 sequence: CSAVPGDRNQPQHF. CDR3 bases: TGCAGTGCTGTCCCGGGGGATCGCAATCAGCCCCAGCATTTT.

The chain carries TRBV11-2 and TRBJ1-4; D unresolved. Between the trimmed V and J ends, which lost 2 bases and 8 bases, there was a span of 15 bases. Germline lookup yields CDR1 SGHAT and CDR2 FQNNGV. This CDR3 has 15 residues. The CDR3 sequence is CASSLKTGVGEKLFF. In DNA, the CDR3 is TGTGCCAGCAGCTTAAAGACCGGGGTAGGGGAAAAACTGTTTTTT.

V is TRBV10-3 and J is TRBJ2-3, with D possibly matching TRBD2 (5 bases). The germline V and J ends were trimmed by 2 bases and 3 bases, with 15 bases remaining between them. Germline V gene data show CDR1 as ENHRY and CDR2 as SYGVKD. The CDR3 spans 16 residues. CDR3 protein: CAISEDQTGFTDTQYF. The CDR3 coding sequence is TGTGCCATCAGTGAGGACCAGACGGGATTTACAGATACGCAGTATTTT.

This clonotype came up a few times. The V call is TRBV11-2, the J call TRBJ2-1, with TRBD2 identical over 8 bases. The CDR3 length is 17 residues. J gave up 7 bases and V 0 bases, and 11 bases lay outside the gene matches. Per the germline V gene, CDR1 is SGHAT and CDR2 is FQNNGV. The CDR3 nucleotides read TGTGCCAGCAGCTTAGATCGGCGGGAGGCGGGGGCGAATGAGCAGTTCTTC. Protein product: CASSLDRREAGANEQFF.

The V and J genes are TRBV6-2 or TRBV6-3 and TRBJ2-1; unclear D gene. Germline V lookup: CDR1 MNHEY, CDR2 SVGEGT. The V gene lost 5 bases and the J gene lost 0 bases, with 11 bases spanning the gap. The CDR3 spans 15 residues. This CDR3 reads CASSQLESSYNEQFF. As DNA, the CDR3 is TGTGCCAGCAGTCAGCTCGAGAGCTCCTACAATGAGCAGTTCTTC.

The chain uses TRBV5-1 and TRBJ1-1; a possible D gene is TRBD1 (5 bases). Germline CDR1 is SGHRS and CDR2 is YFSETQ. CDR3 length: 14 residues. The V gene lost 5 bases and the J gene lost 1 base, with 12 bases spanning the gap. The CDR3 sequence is CASRPTASNTEAFF. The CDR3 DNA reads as TGCGCCAGCAGACCGACAGCTTCGAACACTGAAGCTTTCTTT.

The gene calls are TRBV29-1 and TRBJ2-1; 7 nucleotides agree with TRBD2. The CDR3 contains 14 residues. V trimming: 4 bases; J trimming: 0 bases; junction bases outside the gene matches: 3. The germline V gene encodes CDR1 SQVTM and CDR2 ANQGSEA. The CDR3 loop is CSVVSGDSYNEQFF. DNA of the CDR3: TGCAGCGTTGTGAGCGGGGACTCCTACAATGAGCAGTTCTTC.